This T cell receptor beta chain was recovered during a study of CD8 T cells in Susac syndrome. This CDR3 comprises 15 residues. Germline V gene data show CDR1 as SGHRS and CDR2 as YFSETQ. V was clipped by 0 bases and J by 4 bases, with 8 bases between them. With random hexamers, 0.5 to 1 ug RNA was reverse transcribed. Amplification of TCR beta CDR3 by immunoSEQ multiplex PCR spanned 54 Vbeta and 13 Jbeta. Using its own MiXCR run on the immunoSEQ multiplex PCR reads, TCRdb lists one record per CDR3 protein. The sample includes hundreds of thousands of distinct CDR3 sequences, 96% of them seen just once.

The sample consisted of CD4+ T cells from PBMCs. The V call is TRBV5-1, the J call TRBJ2-6; D gene ambiguous. The clonotype comes from a human donor with Susac syndrome. The CDR3 here is CASSLVGFGANVLTF. For the CDR3, the DNA is TGCGCCAGCAGCTTGGTAGGTTTCGGGGCCAACGTCCTGACTTTC.